This TCR beta chain was captured by sequencing in a study of cytomegalovirus exposure and HLA in healthy donors. Germline-derived CDR1 and CDR2 are SQVTM and ANQGSEA. The V end lost 6 bases, the J end lost 7 bases, and 16 bases lay between the germline ends. This CDR3 has 13 amino acids. Comment on this clone: The target antigen is unknown.

Findings of the study overall: In a later analysis, a missense DCLRE1C variant was linked to TCR beta V- and J-gene trimming. The analysis excluded some indistinguishable V segments, including TRBV6-2 and TRBV6-3.

The PCR had 60 Vbeta and 13 Jbeta primers. The repertoire was sequenced with immunoSEQ multiplex PCR; TCRdb's copy has only in-frame clones and lacks some. The sample has 100,000 to 150,000 clones; about 74% are singletons. Specimen: PBMCs. This receptor was identified in a woman in her fifties or sixties in good health and CMV-seropositive. V is TRBV29-1 and J is TRBJ2-1, with a possible D match to TRBD2 (6 bases). As DNA, the CDR3 is TGCAGCGTAAGGGAGGAAATCCGAAATGAGCAGTTCTTC. Protein sequence: CSVREEIRNEQFF.